The clone carrying this T cell receptor (beta chain) was observed many times. One entry per CDR3 protein results from TCRdb running MiXCR on the 5' RACE reads. Seen here are approximately 270,000 distinct CDR3 sequences, around 15% observed once, and the top ten hold roughly 23%. This specimen comes from a study of T-cell memory formation after mild COVID-19. On the study more broadly: TCR clusters largely stayed donor specific.

V lost 1 base, J lost 0 bases, and 6 bases lay in between. The CDR3 is made up of 13 amino acids. Germline V gives CDR1 DFQATT, CDR2 SNEGSKA (reference sequence). This receptor was obtained from a man between 18 and 29 years old who had mild COVID-19 (a few samples of this study predate the infection). Cell type and time point are not known. This chain uses TRBV20-1 with TRBJ1-1; D gene uncertain. The specimen was PBMCs or a T cell subset sorted from them (not recorded which). Written as DNA, the CDR3 is TGCAGTGCTAGAGGCAGTCTGAACACTGAAGCTTTCTTT. This codes for CSARGSLNTEAFF.